This T cell receptor (beta chain) was observed in a study of T cell responses to AZD1222 COVID-19 vaccine. Study-wide results and limits: The donor group comprised mostly white British people and more females; the analysis possibly underestimated clonal diversity.

Sequenced by immunoSEQ multiplex PCR; TCRdb stores in-frame clones only, minus some. The repertoire holds about 75,000 clones, with over 75% as singletons. To note about this clone: Its target is unknown.

This clonotype originated in an adult who received the AZD1222 COVID-19 vaccine. Sequencing was performed on peripheral blood, taken 28 days after the second AZD1222 dose.

The chain's CDR3 is CAIRESPGTSGGPLSYEQYF. CDR3 coding DNA: TGTGCCATCAGAGAGAGCCCAGGGACTAGCGGGGGTCCCCTCTCCTACGAGCAGTACTTC. The J gene is TRBJ2-7, the V gene TRBV10-3; 14 positions match TRBD2. V dropped 6 bases and J dropped 0; count of bases not matched to a gene: 16. The CDR3 is 20 amino acids. Per the germline V gene, CDR1 is ENHRY and CDR2 is SYGVKD.